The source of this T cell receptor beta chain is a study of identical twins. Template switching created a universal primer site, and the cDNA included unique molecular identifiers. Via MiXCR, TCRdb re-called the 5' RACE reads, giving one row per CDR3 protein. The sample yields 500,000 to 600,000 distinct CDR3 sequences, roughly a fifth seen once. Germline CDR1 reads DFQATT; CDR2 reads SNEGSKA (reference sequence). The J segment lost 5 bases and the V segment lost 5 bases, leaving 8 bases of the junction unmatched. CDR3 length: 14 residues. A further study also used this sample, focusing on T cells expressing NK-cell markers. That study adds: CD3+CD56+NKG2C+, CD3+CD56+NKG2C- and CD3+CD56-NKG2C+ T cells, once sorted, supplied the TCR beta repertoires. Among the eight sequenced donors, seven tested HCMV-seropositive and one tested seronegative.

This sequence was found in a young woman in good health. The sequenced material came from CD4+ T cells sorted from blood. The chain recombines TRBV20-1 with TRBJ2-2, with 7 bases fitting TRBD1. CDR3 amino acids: CSAHDRDETGELFF. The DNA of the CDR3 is TGCAGTGCTCACGACAGGGATGAAACCGGGGAGCTGTTTTTT.